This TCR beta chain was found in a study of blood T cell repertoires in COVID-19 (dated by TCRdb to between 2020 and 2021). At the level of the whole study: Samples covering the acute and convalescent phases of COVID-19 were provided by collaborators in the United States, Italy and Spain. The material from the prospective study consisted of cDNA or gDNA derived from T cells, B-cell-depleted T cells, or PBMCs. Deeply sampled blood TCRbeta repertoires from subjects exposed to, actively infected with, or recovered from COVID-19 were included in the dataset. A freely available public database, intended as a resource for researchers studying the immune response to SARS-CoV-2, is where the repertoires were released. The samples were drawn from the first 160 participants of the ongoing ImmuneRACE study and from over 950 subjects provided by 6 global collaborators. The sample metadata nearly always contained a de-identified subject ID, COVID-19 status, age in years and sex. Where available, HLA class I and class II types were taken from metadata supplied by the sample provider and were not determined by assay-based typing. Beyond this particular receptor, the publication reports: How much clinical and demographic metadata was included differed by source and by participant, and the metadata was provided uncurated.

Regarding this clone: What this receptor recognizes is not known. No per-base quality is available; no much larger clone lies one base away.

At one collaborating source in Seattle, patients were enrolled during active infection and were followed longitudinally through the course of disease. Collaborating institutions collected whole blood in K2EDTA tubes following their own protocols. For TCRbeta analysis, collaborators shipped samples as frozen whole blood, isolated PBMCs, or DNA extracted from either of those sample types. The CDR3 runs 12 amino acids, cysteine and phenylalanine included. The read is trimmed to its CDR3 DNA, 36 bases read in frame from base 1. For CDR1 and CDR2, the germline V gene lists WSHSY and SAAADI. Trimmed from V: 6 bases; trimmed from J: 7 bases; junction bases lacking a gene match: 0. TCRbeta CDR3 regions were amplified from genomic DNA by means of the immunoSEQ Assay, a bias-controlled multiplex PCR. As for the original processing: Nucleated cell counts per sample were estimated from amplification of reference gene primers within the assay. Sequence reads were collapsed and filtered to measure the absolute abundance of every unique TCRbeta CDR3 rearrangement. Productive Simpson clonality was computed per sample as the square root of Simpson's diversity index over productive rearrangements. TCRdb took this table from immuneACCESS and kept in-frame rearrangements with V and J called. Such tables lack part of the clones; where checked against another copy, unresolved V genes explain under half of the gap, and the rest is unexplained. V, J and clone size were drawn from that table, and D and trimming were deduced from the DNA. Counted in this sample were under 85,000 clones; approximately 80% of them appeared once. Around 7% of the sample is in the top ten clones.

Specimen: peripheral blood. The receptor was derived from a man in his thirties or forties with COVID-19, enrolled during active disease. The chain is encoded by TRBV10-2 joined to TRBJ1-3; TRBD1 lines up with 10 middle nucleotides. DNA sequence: TGCGCCAGCAGGACAGGGGGCAACACCATATATTTT. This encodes CASRTGGNTIYF.